The 16 T cell receptor beta chains presented below share a single source sample, sequenced in a study of T-cell memory formation after mild COVID-19 (dated by TCRdb to 2020 to 2023). Receptor libraries were prepared by 5' RACE. Sequencing relied on an Illumina NovaSeq 6000. TCRdb passed the public sequencing reads through fastp at Q25 and MiXCR, retaining productive beta sequences. Each entry merges the rows of one CDR3 protein and shows their most common DNA and genes. The sample table lists roughly 49,000 distinct CDR3 sequences, about 28% of them with a count of one. Around 44% of the sample is held by the ten biggest clonotypes. Sequencing was carried out using PBMCs or a T cell subset sorted from them (not recorded which). The source of these receptors is a man between 18 and 35 years old who had mild COVID-19 (a few samples of this study predate the infection). The sample titles of this study are shuffled in the database, so cell type and time point are left out; the donor was told from shared clones.

This clonotype was detected only a few times. This rearrangement joins TRBV7-8 to TRBJ2-4, with 8 bases identical to TRBD1. V shed 0 bases and J 5 bases; nucleotides not matched to a gene: 3. The germline gives CDR1 SGHVS, CDR2 FQNEAQ. The CDR3 totals 15 residues. The CDR3 reads CASSLAVTGENIQYF. The CDR3, as DNA: TGTGCCAGCAGCTTAGCGGTGACAGGGGAAAACATTCAGTACTTC.

The genes are TRBV30 and TRBJ2-2, with unresolved D. From germline, CDR1 is GTSNPN and CDR2 SVGIG (reference sequence). Deletions cut 0 bases from V and 6 bases from J, with 2 bases between. This CDR3 is 11 amino acids long. The DNA of the CDR3 is TGTGCCTGGAGTGTACCCGGGGAGCTGTTTTTT. It is translated as CAWSVPGELFF.

There are a few counts of this clonotype. The V and J genes are TRBV21-1 and TRBJ2-1; the listed D gene, TRBD1, was not tested against the DNA. TRBV21-1 is noted as a pseudogene. The CDR3 consists of 12 residues. CDR3 loop: CASSKVGGPQFF. The CDR3 nucleotides read TGTGCCAGCAGCAAAGTTGGGGGCCCGCAGTTCTTC.

V is TRBV11-2 and J is TRBJ2-3; D may correspond to TRBD1 or TRBD2 (5 bases each). The V gene lost 3 bases and the J gene lost 0 bases, with 10 bases spanning the gap. The CDR3 spans 15 residues. The V gene's germline CDR1 is SGHAT and CDR2 FQNNGV. CDR3 sequence: CASSLRGPSTDTQYF. The CDR3 coding sequence is TGTGCCAGCAGCTTGAGGGGCCCCAGCACAGATACGCAGTATTTT.

This clonotype was counted between two and nine times. The V and J genes are TRBV20-1 and TRBJ2-7, with a possible D match to TRBD2 (6 bases). Trimming removed 0 bases at V and 1 base at J, with 13 bases between. The germline CDR1 and CDR2 sequences are DFQATT and SNEGSKA (reference sequence). This CDR3 is 15 amino acids long. CDR3 sequence reads: CSARETPGLSYEQYF. The DNA of the CDR3 is TGCAGTGCTAGAGAAACACCGGGACTTTCCTACGAGCAGTACTTC.

The rearrangement uses TRBV10-3 and TRBJ2-7, with 9 bases lining up with TRBD1. CDR1 and CDR2 from the germline V gene are ENHRY and SYGVKD. This CDR3 spans 13 amino acids. The V and J ends lost 4 bases and 6 bases, in that order; junction bases with no gene match: 4. The CDR3 is CAISGGQGPEQYV. The CDR3 region has the DNA TGTGCCATCAGTGGTGGACAGGGGCCCGAGCAGTACGTC.

V and J are TRBV4-3 and TRBJ2-1, with D unresolved. The CDR3 is 15 residues long. Germline CDR1 and CDR2: LGHNA and YSLEER. The germline V and J ends were trimmed by 4 bases and 0 bases, with 10 bases remaining between them. The CDR3 spells CASSRARGSYNEQFF. The CDR3 DNA follows: TGCGCCAGCAGCCGGGCTCGTGGCTCCTACAATGAGCAGTTCTTC.

The J gene is TRBJ1-6, the V gene TRBV5-1, with D possibly being TRBD1 (5 bases). Germline values: CDR1 SGHRS, CDR2 YFSETQ. V was cut by 2 bases and J by 8 bases, with 8 bases left in between. The CDR3 is 13 residues long. CDR3 bases: TGCGCCAGCAGCTTAAAACAGGATTCACCCCTCCACTTT. This translates into CASSLKQDSPLHF.

The chain couples TRBV6-5 to TRBJ1-5; unclear D gene. CDR1 and CDR2 (germline): MNHEY, SVGAGI. With 4 bases removed from V and 1 base from J, the gap between germline ends came to 5 bases. CDR3 length equals 13 residues. The CDR3 spells CASSWGSNQPQHF. The DNA for the CDR3 is TGTGCCAGCAGTTGGGGAAGCAATCAGCCCCAGCATTTT.

This clonotype came up a few times. The chain has TRBV13 and TRBJ2-7; no firm D call. This CDR3 spans 13 amino acids. Deletions cut 0 bases from V and 7 bases from J, with 10 bases between. CDR1 PRHDT and CDR2 FYEKMQ come from the germline V gene (reference sequence). The CDR3 coding sequence is TGTGCCAGCAGCTTAGGCCCGGGCCTAGAGCAGTACTTC. This codes for CASSLGPGLEQYF. Based on the CDR3 plus reference TRBV13 and TRBJ2-7, the full variable domain is AAGVIQSPRHLIKEKRETATLKCYPIPRHDTVYWYQQGPGQDPQFLISFYEKMQSDKGSIPDRFSAQQFSDYHSELNMSSLELGDSALYFCASSLGPGLEQYFGPGTRLTVT.

This sequence joins TRBV4-1 and TRBJ2-4; tentatively, D is TRBD1 (7 bases). The CDR3 runs 17 residues. V was clipped by 1 base and J by 8 bases, with 21 bases between them. Germline lookup yields CDR1 MGHRA and CDR2 YSYEKL. CDR3 coding DNA: TGCGCCAGCAGCCAAGTTTTGCGGGACAGTATCAAGGACATTCAGTACTTC. It is translated as CASSQVLRDSIKDIQYF.

The chain links TRBV6-2 or TRBV6-3 to TRBJ2-6; perhaps TRBD1 as D (6 bases). This CDR3 is 17 amino acids long. The V end was cut by 6 bases, the J end by 2 bases, with 17 bases between. CDR1 and CDR2 from the germline V gene are MNHEY and SVGEGT. CDR3 in DNA: TGTGCCAGCAGCTATATATGGGGGCAGGCTGGGGCCAACGTCCTGACTTTC. Protein product: CASSYIWGQAGANVLTF.

This clonotype appeared once. V and J are TRBV6-1 and TRBJ2-7; D possibly uses TRBD1 or TRBD2 (5 bases each). CDR3 length equals 20 residues. Trimming stripped 2 bases from V and 0 bases from J, with 26 bases between. The V gene's germline CDR1 is MNHNS and CDR2 SASEGT. Here the CDR3 DNA reads TGTGCCAGCAGTGAAAGTCGGTGGTTGGACAAACGGGACGGCTCCTACGAGCAGTACTTC. Translation: CASSESRWLDKRDGSYEQYF.

CDR3 sequence reads: CASSLVGERNTGELFF. The CDR3 DNA reads as TGTGCCAGCAGTTTAGTGGGGGAACGGAACACCGGGGAGCTGTTTTTT. The genes are TRBV12-3 or TRBV12-4 and TRBJ2-2, with D perhaps being TRBD1 or TRBD2 (5 bases each). The CDR3 spans 16 residues. V dropped 1 base and J dropped 1 base, with 10 bases sitting between them.

This clonotype was seen more than once but under ten times. The chain carries TRBV5-6 and TRBJ2-7; 7 bases agree with TRBD2. V trimming: 0 bases; J trimming: 4 bases; junction bases outside the gene matches: 4. The CDR3 length is 14 residues. Germline CDR1 and CDR2: SGHDT and YYEEEE. Here the CDR3 reads CASSLVLAVYEQYF. In DNA form, the CDR3 reads TGTGCCAGCAGCTTGGTGCTAGCGGTTTACGAGCAGTACTTC.

This clonotype was detected a few times. This sequence joins TRBV5-6 and TRBJ1-4; TRBD1 agrees at 8 bases. This CDR3 is built from 15 residues. Trimming took 4 bases from V and 6 from J; bases not matched to a gene: 8. Per germline, CDR1 SGHDT and CDR2 YYEEEE. This CDR3 reads CASSAPQTGDEKLFF. In DNA form, the CDR3 reads TGTGCCAGCAGCGCTCCTCAGACAGGGGATGAAAAACTGTTTTTT.